Each of the 2 T cell receptor beta chains below was sequenced from the same sample in a study of OX40 agonist ivuxolimab in advanced cancers. This table comes from immunoSEQ multiplex PCR, and its TCRdb copy is limited to in-frame clones, with some not included. Of some 90,000 clones in the sample, more than 75% were seen once. Sequencing used CD4+ or CD8+ T cells sorted from blood, obtained in a trial of the OX40 agonist ivuxolimab. All receptors derive from an adult with an advanced solid tumor such as melanoma, head and neck, liver or kidney cancer.

The chain uses TRBV6-5 and TRBJ2-2; TRBD1 agrees at 8 bases. The CDR3 is made up of 14 amino acids. CDR1 and CDR2 from the germline V gene are MNHEY and SVGAGI. V lost 6 bases, J lost 7 bases, and 7 bases stayed unmatched. CDR3 in DNA: TGTGCCAGCAGCCGAGGACAGGGTGTCGGGGAGCTGTTTTTT. Residues: CASSRGQGVGELFF.

The gene calls are TRBV5-1 and TRBJ2-1; no reliable D call. The CDR3 loop spans 14 amino acids. Germline CDR1 and CDR2: SGHRS and YFSETQ. The V end was cut by 0 bases, the J end by 8 bases, with 12 bases between. The CDR3 nucleotides read TGCGCCAGCAGCTTGGATCCGGGTTCGGATGAGCAGTTCTTC. This gives the protein CASSLDPGSDEQFF. Full variable domain (rest looked up from reference TRBV5-1 and TRBJ2-1): KAGVTQTPRYLIKTRGQQVTLSCSPISGHRSVSWYQQTPGQGLQFLFEYFSETQRNKGNFPGRFSGRQFSNSRSEMNVSTLELGDSALYLCASSLDPGSDEQFFGPGTRLTVL.